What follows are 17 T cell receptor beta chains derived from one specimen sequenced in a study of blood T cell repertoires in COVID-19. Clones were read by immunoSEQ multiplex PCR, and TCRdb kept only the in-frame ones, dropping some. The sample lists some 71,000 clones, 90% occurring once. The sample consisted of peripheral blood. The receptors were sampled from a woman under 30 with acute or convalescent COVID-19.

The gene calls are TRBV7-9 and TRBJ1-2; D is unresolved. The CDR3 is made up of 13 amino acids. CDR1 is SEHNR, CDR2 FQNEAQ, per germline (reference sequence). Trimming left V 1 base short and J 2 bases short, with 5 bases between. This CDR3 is CASSLDQNYGYTF. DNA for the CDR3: TGTGCCAGCAGCTTAGATCAGAACTATGGCTACACCTTC.

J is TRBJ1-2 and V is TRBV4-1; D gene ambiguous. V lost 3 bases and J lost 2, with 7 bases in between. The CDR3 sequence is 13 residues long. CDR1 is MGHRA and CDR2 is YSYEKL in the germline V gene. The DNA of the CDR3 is TGCGCCAGCAGCCATTTAGCGAACTATGGCTACACCTTC. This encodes CASSHLANYGYTF.

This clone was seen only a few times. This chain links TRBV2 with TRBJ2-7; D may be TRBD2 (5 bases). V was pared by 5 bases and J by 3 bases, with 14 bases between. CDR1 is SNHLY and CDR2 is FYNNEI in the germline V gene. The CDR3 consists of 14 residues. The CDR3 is CASSQTHTSYEQYF. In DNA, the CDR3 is TGTGCCAGCAGTCAGACACACACTAGCTACGAGCAGTACTTC.

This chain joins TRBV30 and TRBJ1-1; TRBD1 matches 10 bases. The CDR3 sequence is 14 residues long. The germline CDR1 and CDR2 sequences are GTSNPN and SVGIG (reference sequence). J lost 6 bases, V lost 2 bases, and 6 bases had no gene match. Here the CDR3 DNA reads TGTGCCTGGAGTTGGGGACAGGGGATGGCTGAAGCTTTCTTT. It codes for CAWSWGQGMAEAFF.

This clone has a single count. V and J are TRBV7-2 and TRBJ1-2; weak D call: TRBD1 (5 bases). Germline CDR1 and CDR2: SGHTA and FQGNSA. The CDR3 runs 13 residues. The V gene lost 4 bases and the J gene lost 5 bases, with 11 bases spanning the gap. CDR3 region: CASSSGIRYGYTF. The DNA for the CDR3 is TGTGCCAGCAGCTCAGGGATTCGGTATGGCTACACCTTC.

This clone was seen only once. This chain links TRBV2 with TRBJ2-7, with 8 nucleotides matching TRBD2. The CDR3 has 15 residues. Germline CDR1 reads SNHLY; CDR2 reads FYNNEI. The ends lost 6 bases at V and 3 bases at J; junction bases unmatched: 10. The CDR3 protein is CASRLRLAGIYEQYF. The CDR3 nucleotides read TGTGCCAGCAGGTTGAGGCTAGCGGGCATCTACGAGCAGTACTTC.

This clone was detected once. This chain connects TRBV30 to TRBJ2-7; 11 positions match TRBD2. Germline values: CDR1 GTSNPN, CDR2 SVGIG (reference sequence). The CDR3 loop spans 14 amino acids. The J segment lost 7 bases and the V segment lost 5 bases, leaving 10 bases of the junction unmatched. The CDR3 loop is CAWELSGGAKEQYF. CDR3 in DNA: TGTGCCTGGGAACTTAGCGGGGGGGCCAAGGAGCAGTACTTC.

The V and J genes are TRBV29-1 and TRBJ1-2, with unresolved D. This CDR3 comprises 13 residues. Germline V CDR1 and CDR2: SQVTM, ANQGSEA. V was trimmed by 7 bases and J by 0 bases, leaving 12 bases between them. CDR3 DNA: TGCAGCGCGGGCGGGCGGTCTAACTATGGCTACACCTTC. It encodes CSAGGRSNYGYTF.

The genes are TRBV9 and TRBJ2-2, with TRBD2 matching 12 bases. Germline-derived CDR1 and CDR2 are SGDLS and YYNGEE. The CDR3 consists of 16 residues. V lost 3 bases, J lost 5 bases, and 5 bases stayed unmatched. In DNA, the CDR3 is TGTGCCAGCAGCGCGCTAGCGGGAGGGTTGACCGGGGAGCTGTTTTTT. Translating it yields CASSALAGGLTGELFF.

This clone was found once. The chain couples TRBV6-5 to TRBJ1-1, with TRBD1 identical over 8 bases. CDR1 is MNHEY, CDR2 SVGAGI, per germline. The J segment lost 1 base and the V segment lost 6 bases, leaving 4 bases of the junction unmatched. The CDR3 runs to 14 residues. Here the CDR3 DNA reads TGTGCCAGCAGCCGCAGGGGGCCGAACACTGAAGCTTTCTTT. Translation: CASSRRGPNTEAFF.

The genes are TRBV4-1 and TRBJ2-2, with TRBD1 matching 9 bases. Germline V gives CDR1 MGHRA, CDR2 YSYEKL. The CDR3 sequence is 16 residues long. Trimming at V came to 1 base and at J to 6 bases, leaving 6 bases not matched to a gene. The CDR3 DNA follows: TGCGCCAGCAGCCAAGTTTGGACAGGGGATCCCGGGGAGCTGTTTTTT. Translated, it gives CASSQVWTGDPGELFF.

CDR3 region: CASRYNYGYTF. CDR3 bases: TGTGCCAGCAGGTATAACTATGGCTACACCTTC. The chain uses TRBV28 and TRBJ1-2, with unresolved D. The CDR3 spans 11 residues. CDR1 MDHEN and CDR2 SYDVKM come from the germline V gene. With 6 bases removed from V and 1 base from J, the gap between germline ends came to 3 bases.

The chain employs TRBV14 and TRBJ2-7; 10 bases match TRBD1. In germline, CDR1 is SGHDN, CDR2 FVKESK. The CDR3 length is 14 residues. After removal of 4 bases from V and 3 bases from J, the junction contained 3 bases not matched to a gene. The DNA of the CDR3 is TGTGCCAGCAGCCGGGACAGGGGAGGCTACGAGCAGTACTTC. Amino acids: CASSRDRGGYEQYF. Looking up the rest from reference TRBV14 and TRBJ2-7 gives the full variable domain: EAGVTQFPSHSVIEKGQTVTLRCDPISGHDNLYWYRRVMGKEIKFLLHFVKESKQDESGMPNNRFLAERTGGTYSTLKVQPAELEDSGVYFCASSRDRGGYEQYFGPGTRLTVT.

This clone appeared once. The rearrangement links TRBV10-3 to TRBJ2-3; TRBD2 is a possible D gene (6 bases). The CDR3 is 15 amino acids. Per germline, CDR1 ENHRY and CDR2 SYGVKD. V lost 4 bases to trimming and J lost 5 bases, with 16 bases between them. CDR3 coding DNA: TGTGCCATCAGTGCCGGGACTGGATTTAGAGATACGCAGTATTTT. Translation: CAISAGTGFRDTQYF.

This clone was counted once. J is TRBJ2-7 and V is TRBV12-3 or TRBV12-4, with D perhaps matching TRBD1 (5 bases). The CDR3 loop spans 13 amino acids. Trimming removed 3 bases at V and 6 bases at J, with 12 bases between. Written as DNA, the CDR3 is TGTGCCAGCAGTTTTTTGGGGCAGTCCGAGCAGTACTTC. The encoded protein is CASSFLGQSEQYF.

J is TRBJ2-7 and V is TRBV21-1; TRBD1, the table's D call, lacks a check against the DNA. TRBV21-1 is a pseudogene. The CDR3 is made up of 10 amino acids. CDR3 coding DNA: TGTGCCAGCGTTCACTACGAGCAGTACTTC. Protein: CASVHYEQYF.

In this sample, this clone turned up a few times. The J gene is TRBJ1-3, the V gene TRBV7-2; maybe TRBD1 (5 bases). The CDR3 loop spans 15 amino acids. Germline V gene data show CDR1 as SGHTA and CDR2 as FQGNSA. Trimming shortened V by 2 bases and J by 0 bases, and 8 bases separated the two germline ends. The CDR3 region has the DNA TGTGCCAGCAGCTTATACGACAGCTCTGGAAACACCATATATTTT. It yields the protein CASSLYDSSGNTIYF.